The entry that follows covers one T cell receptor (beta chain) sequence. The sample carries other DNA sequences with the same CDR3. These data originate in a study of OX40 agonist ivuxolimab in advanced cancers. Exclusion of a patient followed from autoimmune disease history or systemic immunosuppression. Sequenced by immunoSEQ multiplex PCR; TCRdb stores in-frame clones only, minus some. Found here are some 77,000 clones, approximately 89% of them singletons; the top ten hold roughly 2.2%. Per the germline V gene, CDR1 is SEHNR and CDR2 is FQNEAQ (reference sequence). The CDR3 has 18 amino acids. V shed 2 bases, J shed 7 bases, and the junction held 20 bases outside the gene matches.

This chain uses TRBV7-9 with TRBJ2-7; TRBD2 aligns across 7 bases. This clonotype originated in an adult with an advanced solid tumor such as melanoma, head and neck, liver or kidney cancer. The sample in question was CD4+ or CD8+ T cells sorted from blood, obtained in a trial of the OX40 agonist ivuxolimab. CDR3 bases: TGTGCCAGCAGCTTACCTCAGGGTCGGGGGGTCAGGGCAGAAGAGCAGTACTTC. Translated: CASSLPQGRGVRAEEQYF.